This TCR beta chain was documented in a study of regulatory T cells in long-lasting Graves disease. The sample's time point: newly diagnosed GD, antithyroid drugs for less than 3 months. After RNA was extracted from PBMCs, the TCR library was made from it. This clonotype was observed at least ten times. Building the TCR beta libraries relied on iRepertoire HTBI primers, and CDR3 regions underwent Arm-PCR. TCRdb redid the calling of the multiplex PCR reads with MiXCR, one entry per CDR3 protein. The sample lists some 220,000 distinct CDR3 sequences, approximately 19% seen once, with about an eighth in the top ten. The CDR3 runs 16 residues. Trimming shortened V by 6 bases and J by 4 bases, and 21 bases separated the two germline ends. CDR1 and CDR2 (germline): MDHEN, SYDVKM. In addition, the sample was reused for a study of T cells in Graves' hyperthyroidism and ophthalmopathy. Turning to that study: Graves' hyperthyroidism without ophthalmopathy progression within 18 months was termed stable.

The input for sequencing was peripheral blood mononuclear cells (PBMCs), taken at new diagnosis, from a patient treated with antithyroid drugs. The receptor was isolated from a woman in her twenties or thirties with Graves disease. The V gene is TRBV28, the J gene TRBJ1-2, with D perhaps TRBD1 (5 bases). The CDR3 is CASSRGAGGGSYGYTF. The CDR3 nucleotides read TGTGCCAGCAGCCGGGGCGCTGGGGGAGGGTCCTATGGCTACACCTTC.